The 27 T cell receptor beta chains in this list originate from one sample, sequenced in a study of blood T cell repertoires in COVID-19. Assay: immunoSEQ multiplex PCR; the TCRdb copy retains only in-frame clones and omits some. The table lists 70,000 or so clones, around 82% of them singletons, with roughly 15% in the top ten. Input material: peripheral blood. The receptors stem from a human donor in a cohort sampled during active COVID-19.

CDR3 loop: CASRRKREVSYEQYF. The CDR3 DNA reads as TGTGCCAGTCGACGTAAGCGGGAGGTCTCCTACGAGCAGTACTTC. This chain joins TRBV19 and TRBJ2-7, with TRBD2 matching 9 bases. Germline CDR1 and CDR2: LNHDA and SQIVND (reference sequence). The J segment lost 0 bases and the V segment lost 8 bases, leaving 8 bases of the junction unmatched. The CDR3 length is 15 residues.

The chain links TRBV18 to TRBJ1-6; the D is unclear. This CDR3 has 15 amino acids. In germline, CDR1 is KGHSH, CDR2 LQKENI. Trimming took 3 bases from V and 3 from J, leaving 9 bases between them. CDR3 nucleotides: TGTGCCAGCTCACCTCAACAAGTCTATAATTCACCCCTCCACTTT. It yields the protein CASSPQQVYNSPLHF.

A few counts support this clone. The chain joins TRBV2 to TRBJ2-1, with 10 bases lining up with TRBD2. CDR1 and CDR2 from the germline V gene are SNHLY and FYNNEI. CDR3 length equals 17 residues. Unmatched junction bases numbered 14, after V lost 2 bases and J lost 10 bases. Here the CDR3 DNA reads TGTGCCAGCAGTGAAAATTTCGGTCTAGCGGGAGCTAGGGAGCAGTTCTTC. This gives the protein CASSENFGLAGAREQFF.

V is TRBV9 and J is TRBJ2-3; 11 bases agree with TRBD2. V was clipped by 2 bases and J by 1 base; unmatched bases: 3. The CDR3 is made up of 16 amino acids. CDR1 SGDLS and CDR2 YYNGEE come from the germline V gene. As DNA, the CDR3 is TGTGCCAGCAGCGTTAGCGGGAGGGCCGGCACAGATACGCAGTATTTT. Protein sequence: CASSVSGRAGTDTQYF.

The CDR3 here is CASSSGQASYGYTF. Written as DNA, the CDR3 is TGCGCCAGCAGCTCGGGACAGGCGAGTTATGGCTACACCTTC. The chain recombines TRBV5-1 with TRBJ1-2; 8 bases fit TRBD1. This CDR3 has 14 amino acids. Trimming removed 3 bases from V and 5 bases from J; junction bases left unmatched: 6. The germline CDR1 and CDR2 sequences are SGHRS and YFSETQ.

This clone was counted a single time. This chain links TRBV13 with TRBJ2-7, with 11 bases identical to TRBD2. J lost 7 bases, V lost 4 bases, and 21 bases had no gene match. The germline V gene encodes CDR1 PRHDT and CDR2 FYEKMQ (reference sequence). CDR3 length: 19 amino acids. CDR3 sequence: CASSSGTSGVSPHYVEQYF. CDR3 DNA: TGTGCCAGCAGCTCAGGGACTAGCGGAGTTTCACCACATTACGTGGAGCAGTACTTC. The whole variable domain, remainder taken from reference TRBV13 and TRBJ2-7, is AAGVIQSPRHLIKEKRETATLKCYPIPRHDTVYWYQQGPGQDPQFLISFYEKMQSDKGSIPDRFSAQQFSDYHSELNMSSLELGDSALYFCASSSGTSGVSPHYVEQYFGPGTRLTVT.

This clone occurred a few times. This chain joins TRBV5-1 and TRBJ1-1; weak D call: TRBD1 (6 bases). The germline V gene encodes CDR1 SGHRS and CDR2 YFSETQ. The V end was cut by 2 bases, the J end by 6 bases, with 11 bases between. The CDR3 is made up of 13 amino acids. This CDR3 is CASSLLGGAEAFF. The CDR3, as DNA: TGCGCCAGCAGCTTACTAGGGGGGGCTGAAGCTTTCTTT.

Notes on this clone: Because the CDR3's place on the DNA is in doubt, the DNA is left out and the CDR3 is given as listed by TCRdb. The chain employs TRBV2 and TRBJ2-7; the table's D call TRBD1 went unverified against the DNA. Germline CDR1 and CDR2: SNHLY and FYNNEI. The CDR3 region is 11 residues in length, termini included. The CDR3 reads CASFARGAEYF.

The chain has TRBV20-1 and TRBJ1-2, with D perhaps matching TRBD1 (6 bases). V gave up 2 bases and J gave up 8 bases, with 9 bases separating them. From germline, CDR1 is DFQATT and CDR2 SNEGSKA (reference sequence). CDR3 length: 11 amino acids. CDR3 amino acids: CSARPDRGYTF. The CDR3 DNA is TGCAGTGCTAGACCGGACAGAGGCTACACCTTC.

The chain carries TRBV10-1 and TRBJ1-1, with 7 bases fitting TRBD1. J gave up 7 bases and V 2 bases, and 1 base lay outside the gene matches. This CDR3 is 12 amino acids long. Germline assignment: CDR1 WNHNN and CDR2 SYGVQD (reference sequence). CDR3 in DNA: TGCGCCAGCAGTGAGAACAGGGGTGAAGCTTTCTTT. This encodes CASSENRGEAFF.

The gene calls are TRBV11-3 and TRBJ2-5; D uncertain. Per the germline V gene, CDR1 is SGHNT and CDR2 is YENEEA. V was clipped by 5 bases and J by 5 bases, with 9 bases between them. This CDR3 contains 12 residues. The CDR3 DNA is TGTGCCAGCAGCCCCAACGGGGAGACCCAGTACTTC. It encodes CASSPNGETQYF.

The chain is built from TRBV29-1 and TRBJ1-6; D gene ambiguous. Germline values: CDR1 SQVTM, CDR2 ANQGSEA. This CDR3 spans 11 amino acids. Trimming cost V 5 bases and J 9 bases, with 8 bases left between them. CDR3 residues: CSVRYGSPLHF. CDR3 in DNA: TGCAGCGTTCGATACGGTTCACCCCTCCACTTT. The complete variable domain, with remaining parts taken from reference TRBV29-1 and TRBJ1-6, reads SAVISQKPSRDICQRGTSLTIQCQVDSQVTMMFWYRQQPGQSLTLIATANQGSEATYESGFVIDKFPISRPNLTFSTLTVSNMSPEDSSIYLCSVRYGSPLHFGNGTRLTVT.

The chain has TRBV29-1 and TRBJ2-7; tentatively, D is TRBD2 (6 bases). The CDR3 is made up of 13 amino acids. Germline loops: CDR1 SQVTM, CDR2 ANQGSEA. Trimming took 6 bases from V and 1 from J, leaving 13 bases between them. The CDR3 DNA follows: TGCAGCGTGGGGGAGGTATCGTCCTACGAGCAGTACTTC. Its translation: CSVGEVSSYEQYF.

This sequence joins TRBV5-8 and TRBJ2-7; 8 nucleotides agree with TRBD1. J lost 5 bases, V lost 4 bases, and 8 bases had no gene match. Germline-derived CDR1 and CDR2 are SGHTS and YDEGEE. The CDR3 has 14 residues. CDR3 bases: TGTGCCAGCAGCCGCAGGACAGGGAGCCACGAGCAGTACTTC. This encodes CASSRRTGSHEQYF. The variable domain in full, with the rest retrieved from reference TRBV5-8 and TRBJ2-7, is EAGVTQSPTHLIKTRGQQATLRCSPISGHTSVYWYQQALGLGLQFLLWYDEGEERNRGNFPPRFSGRQFPNYSSELNVNALELEDSALYLCASSRRTGSHEQYFGPGTRLTVT.

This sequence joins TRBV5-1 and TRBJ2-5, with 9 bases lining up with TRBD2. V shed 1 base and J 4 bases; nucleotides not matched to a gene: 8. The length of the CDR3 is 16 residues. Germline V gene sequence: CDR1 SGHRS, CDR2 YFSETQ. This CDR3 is CASSLWSAGGGETQYF. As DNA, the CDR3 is TGCGCCAGCAGCTTGTGGTCAGCGGGAGGTGGAGAGACCCAGTACTTC.

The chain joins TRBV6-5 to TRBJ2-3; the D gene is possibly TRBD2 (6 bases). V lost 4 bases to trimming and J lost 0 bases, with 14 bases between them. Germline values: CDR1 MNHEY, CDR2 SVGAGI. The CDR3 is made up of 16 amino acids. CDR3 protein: CASSSPRGMSTDTQYF. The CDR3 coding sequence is TGTGCCAGCAGTTCCCCCCGGGGGATGAGCACAGATACGCAGTATTTT.

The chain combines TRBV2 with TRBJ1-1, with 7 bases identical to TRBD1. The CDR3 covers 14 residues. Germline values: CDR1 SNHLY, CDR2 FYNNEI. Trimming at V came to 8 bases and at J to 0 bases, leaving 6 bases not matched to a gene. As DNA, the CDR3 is TGTGCCAGCCACCAGGACAGGATGAACACTGAAGCTTTCTTT. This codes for CASHQDRMNTEAFF.

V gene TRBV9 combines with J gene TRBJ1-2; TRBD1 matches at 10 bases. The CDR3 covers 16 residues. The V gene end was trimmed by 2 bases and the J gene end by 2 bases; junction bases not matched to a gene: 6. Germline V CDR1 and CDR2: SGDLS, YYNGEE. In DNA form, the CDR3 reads TGTGCCAGCAGCGTCCCCAGGACAGGGGGAAACTATGGCTACACCTTC. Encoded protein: CASSVPRTGGNYGYTF. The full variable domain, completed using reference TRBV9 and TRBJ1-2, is DSGVTQTPKHLITATGQRVTLRCSPRSGDLSVYWYQQSLDQGLQFLIQYYNGEERAKGNILERFSAQQFPDLHSELNLSSLELGDSALYFCASSVPRTGGNYGYTFGSGTRLTVV.

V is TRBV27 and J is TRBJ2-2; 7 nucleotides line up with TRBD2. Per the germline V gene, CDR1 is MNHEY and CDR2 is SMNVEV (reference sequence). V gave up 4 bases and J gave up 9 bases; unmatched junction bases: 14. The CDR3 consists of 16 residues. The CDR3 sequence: CASSSRLATPGWELFF. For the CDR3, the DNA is TGTGCCAGCAGTTCAAGACTAGCCACACCTGGATGGGAGCTGTTTTTT.

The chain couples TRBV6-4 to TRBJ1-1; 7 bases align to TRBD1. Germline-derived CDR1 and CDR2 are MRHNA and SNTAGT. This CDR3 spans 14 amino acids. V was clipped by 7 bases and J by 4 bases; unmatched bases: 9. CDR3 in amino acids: CASTARAGGTEAFF. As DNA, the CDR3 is TGTGCCAGCACCGCAAGGGCAGGGGGCACTGAAGCTTTCTTT.

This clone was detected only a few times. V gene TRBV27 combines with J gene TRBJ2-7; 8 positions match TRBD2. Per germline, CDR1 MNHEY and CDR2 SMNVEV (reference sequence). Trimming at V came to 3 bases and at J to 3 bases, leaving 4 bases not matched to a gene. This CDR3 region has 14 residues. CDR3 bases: TGTGCCAGCAGTTTGCCCGGGAGGGGCTACGAGCAGTACTTC. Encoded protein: CASSLPGRGYEQYF.

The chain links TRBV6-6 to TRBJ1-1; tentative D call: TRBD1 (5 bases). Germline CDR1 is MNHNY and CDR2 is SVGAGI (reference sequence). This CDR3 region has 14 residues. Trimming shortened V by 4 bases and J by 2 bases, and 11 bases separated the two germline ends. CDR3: CASSLQETNTEAFF. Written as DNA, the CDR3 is TGTGCCAGCAGTTTACAGGAGACTAACACTGAAGCTTTCTTT.

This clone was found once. CDR3 in amino acids: CASSQGLAGVDTGELFF. CDR3 in DNA: TGCGCCAGCAGCCAAGGACTAGCGGGAGTCGACACCGGGGAGCTGTTTTTT. This chain uses TRBV4-1 with TRBJ2-2; 12 positions match TRBD2. The CDR3 totals 17 residues. CDR1 and CDR2 from the germline V gene are MGHRA and YSYEKL. J lost 3 bases, V lost 1 base, and 3 bases had no gene match.

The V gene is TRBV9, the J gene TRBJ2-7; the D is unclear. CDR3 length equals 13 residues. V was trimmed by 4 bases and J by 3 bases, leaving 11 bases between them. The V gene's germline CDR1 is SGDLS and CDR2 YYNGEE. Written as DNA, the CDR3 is TGTGCCAGCAGCTCAGACGGAGACTACGAGCAGTACTTC. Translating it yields CASSSDGDYEQYF. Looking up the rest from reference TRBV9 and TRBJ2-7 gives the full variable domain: DSGVTQTPKHLITATGQRVTLRCSPRSGDLSVYWYQQSLDQGLQFLIQYYNGEERAKGNILERFSAQQFPDLHSELNLSSLELGDSALYFCASSSDGDYEQYFGPGTRLTVT.

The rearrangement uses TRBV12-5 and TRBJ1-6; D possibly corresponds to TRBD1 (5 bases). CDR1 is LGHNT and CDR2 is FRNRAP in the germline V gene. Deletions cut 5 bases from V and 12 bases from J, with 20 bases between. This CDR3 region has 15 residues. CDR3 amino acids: CASGLRDSPGGPLHF. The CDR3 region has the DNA TGTGCTAGTGGTCTCCGGGACTCGCCCGGAGGACCCCTCCACTTT.

CDR3 protein: CASSMGRVNTEAFF. CDR3 coding DNA: TGTGCCAGTAGTATGGGCAGGGTGAACACTGAAGCTTTCTTT. The V call is TRBV19, the J call TRBJ1-1; possibly TRBD1 for D (5 bases). CDR1 LNHDA and CDR2 SQIVND come from the germline V gene (reference sequence). The V gene lost 3 bases and the J gene lost 0 bases, with 8 bases spanning the gap. The CDR3 contains 14 residues.

In DNA form, the CDR3 reads TGTGCTTTTTCTGACGAGCAGTACTTC. This sequence encodes CAFSDEQYF. The V call is TRBV28, the J call TRBJ2-7, with unresolved D. The CDR3 has 9 amino acids. Germline CDR1 and CDR2: MDHEN and SYDVKM. Full variable domain (missing parts from reference TRBV28 and TRBJ2-7): DVKVTQSSRYLVKRTGEKVFLECVQDMDHENMFWYRQDPGLGLRLIYFSYDVKMKEKGDIPEGYSVSREKKERFSLILESASTNQTSMYLCAFSDEQYFGPGTRLTVT.